The 3 T cell receptor beta chains listed next were all sequenced from one sample in a study of graft-versus-host responses after intestinal transplantation. The data were produced by immunoSEQ multiplex PCR, yet TCRdb's version contains in-frame clones alone and is incomplete. This table holds 20,000 to 30,000 clones, approximately 87% found once. Source: PBMCs, taken 28 days after intestinal transplant. Receptors were obtained from a human patient who received an intestinal transplant, so some T cells may come from the graft donor.

The genes are TRBV27 and TRBJ2-3; 9 bases fit TRBD1. The V gene's germline CDR1 is MNHEY and CDR2 SMNVEV (reference sequence). The CDR3 has 15 amino acids. Trimming removed 1 base from V and 1 base from J; junction bases left unmatched: 0. The CDR3 coding sequence is TGTGCCAGCAGTTTATGGACAGGGGGCACAGATACGCAGTATTTT. It codes for CASSLWTGGTDTQYF.

This clone was counted between two and nine times. The V and J genes are TRBV6-1 and TRBJ2-1; the D gene is possibly TRBD2 (6 bases). Trimming took off 3 bases at V and 0 bases at J, with 15 bases between the two ends. The CDR3 totals 17 residues. Germline V CDR1 and CDR2: MNHNS, SASEGT. This chain's CDR3 is CASSEYLAPSSYNEQFF. The CDR3 DNA reads as TGTGCCAGCAGTGAGTACCTAGCGCCAAGCTCCTACAATGAGCAGTTCTTC.

The chain links TRBV19 to TRBJ1-1; D might be TRBD1 (6 bases). Germline-derived CDR1 and CDR2 are LNHDA and SQIVND (reference sequence). The V end was cut by 1 base, the J end by 1 base, with 10 bases between. The CDR3 loop spans 15 amino acids. In nucleotides, the CDR3 is TGTGCCAGTAGTATAGCTGTGGACAGGAACACTGAAGCTTTCTTT. Its translation is CASSIAVDRNTEAFF.